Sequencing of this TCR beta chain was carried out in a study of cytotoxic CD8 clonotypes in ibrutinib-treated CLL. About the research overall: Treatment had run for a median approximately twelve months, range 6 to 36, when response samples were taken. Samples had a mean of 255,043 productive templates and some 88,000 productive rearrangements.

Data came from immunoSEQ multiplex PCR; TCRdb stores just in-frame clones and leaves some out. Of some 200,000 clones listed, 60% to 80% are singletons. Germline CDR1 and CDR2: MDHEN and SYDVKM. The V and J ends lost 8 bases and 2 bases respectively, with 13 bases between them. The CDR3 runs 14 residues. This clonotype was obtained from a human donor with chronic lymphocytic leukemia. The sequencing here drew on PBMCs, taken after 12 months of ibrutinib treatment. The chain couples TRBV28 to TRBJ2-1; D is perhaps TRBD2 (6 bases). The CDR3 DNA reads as TGTGCCAGCTCCTGGGGGGTTCCCTACAATGAGCAGTTCTTC. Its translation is CASSWGVPYNEQFF. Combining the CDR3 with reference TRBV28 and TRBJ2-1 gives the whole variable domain DVKVTQSSRYLVKRTGEKVFLECVQDMDHENMFWYRQDPGLGLRLIYFSYDVKMKEKGDIPEGYSVSREKKERFSLILESASTNQTSMYLCASSWGVPYNEQFFGPGTRLTVL.